Listed below are T cell receptor beta chains from one sample, sequenced in a study of blood T cells in healthy people across ages. TCRdb analysed the 5' RACE reads with MiXCR anew, one entry per CDR3 protein. The sample has hundreds of thousands of distinct CDR3 sequences; around 45% are singletons. Sequenced material: blood. These receptors were collected from an elderly man in good health. The CDR3 runs from the conserved cysteine through the conserved F or W. Each record gives: CDR3 DNA, CDR3 protein, clone size, J gene, V gene, D gene. A D gene is named only where the DNA matches it firmly. Clone size appears in some rows only: once, few, many, or a class for an expanded clone.

TGTGCCAGCAGGTGTCTTCAGGGTTCCACCTACGAGCAGGACTTC	CASRCLQGSTYEQDF	few	TRBJ2-7	TRBV14	NA
TGCGCCAGCAGCTGGAACCAGGGTGGTAACATTCAGTACTTC	CASSWNQGGNIQYF	NA	TRBJ2-4	TRBV5-1	NA
TGCGCCAGCAGCCGAGAATACGAGCAGTACTTC	CASSREYEQYF	few	TRBJ2-7	TRBV5-1	NA
TGTGCCAGCAGTTTCTCCACCGGAACTGGCTACACCTTC	CASSFSTGTGYTF	NA	TRBJ1-2	TRBV27	NA
TGCAGTGCTAGAGATAAGAGGGGGGGTTTGGGGGATGAGCAGTTCTTC	CSARDKRGGLGDEQFF	NA	TRBJ2-1	TRBV20-1	NA
TGCAGCGTTGAAGACCCGCGGGGACTAGCATACGAGCAGTACTTC	CSVEDPRGLAYEQYF	NA	TRBJ2-7	TRBV29-1	TRBD2
TGTGCCAGCAAGGAGGGGGGGGCCGGGGAGCTGTTTTTT	CASKEGGAGELFF	NA	TRBJ2-2	TRBV28	NA
TGTGCCAGCAGTGAAGGGGGGGGGGCAGCAGATACACAGTATTTT	CASSEGGGAADTQYF	NA	TRBJ2-3	TRBV6-1	NA
TGTGCCAGCAGTTTATCACTGCCAGGGGTACCTAGCACAGATACGCAGTATTTT	CASSLSLPGVPSTDTQYF	NA	TRBJ2-3	TRBV12-3/TRBV12-4	NA
TGTGCCAGCACTATGGGACTTCTTTTGGGGCAGTACTTC	CASTMGLLLGQYF	few	TRBJ2-7	TRBV6-6	NA